This T cell receptor beta chain derives from a study of blood T cells in healthy people across ages. Points from the study as a whole: TCR beta diversity correlated strongly with naive T cell percentage. For the donors, CMV status was unknown and possibly confounded expanded clonotype changes.

For the second PCR, which ran for roughly 7 to 11 cycles, a sample-barcoded 5' primer and a J-beta primer mix were used. Tagging of each cDNA molecule was performed by a template-switch adaptor with 12 random nucleotides. TCRdb reprocessed the 5' RACE reads via MiXCR and lists one record per CDR3 protein. The data show around 780,000 distinct CDR3 sequences, roughly 26% seen once. V was shortened by 3 bases and J by 6 bases, with 9 bases between the two germline ends. The CDR3 loop spans 14 amino acids. Germline V gives CDR1 SNHLY, CDR2 FYNNEI. This clonotype showed up just a few times. Antigen specificity is unknown. These data also formed part of another study, on T cells of mothers and their children.

The chain employs TRBV2 and TRBJ1-6, with D hard to call. The specimen was blood. This TCR was sampled from a boy aged 5 to 17 in good health. CDR3 sequence: CASSELRGNSPLHF. DNA of the CDR3: TGTGCCAGCAGTGAGCTACGGGGTAATTCACCCCTCCACTTT.